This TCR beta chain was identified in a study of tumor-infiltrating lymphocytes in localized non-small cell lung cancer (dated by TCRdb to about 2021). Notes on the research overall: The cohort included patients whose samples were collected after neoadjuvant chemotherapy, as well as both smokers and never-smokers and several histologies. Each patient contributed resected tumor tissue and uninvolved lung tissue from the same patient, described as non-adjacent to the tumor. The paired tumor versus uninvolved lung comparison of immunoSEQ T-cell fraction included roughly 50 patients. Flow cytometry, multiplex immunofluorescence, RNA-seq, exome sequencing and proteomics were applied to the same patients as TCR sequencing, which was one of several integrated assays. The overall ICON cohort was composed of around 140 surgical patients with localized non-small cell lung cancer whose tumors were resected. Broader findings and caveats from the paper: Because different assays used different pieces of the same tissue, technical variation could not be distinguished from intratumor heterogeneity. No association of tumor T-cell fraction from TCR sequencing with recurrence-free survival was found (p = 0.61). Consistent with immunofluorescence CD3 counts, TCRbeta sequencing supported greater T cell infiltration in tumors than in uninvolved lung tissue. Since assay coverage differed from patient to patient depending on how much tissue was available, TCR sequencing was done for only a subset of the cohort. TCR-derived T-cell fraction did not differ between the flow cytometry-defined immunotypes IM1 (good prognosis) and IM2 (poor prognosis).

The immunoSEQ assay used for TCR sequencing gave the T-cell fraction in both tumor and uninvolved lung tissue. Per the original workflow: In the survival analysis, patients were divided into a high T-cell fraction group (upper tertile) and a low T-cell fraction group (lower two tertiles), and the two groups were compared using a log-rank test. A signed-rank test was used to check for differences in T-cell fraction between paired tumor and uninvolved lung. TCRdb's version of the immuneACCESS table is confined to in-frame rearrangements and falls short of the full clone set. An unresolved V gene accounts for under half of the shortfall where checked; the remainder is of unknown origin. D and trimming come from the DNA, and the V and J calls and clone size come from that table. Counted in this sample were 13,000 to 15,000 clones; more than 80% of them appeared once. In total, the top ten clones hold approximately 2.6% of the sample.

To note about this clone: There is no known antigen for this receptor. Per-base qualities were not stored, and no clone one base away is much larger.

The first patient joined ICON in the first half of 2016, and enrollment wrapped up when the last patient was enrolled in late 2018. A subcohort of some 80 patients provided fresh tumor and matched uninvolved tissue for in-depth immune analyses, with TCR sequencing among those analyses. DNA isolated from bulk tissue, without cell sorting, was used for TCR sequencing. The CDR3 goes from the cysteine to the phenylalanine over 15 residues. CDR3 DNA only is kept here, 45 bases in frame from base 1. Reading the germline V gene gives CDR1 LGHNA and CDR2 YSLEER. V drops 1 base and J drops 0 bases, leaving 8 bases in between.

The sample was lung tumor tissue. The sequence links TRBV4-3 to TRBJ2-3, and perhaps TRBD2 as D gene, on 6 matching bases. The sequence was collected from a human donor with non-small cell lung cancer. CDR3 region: CASSQGGVSTDTQYF. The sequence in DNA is TGCGCCAGCAGCCAAGGGGGGGTTAGCACAGATACGCAGTATTTT.